This TCR beta chain stems from a study of shared clonotypes between healthy human individuals. Overall study results and limits: Compared with clonotypes that all four donors shared, non-shared clonotypes had lower generation probabilities.

Concerning this clone itself: Its target is unknown.

The authors split each subset's genomic DNA evenly across several immunoSEQ plates. This table comes from immunoSEQ multiplex PCR, and its TCRdb copy is limited to in-frame clones, with some not included. The table has 1.6 million or so clones, around 95% seen once. With V trimmed by 3 bases and J by 5 bases, 5 bases remained unmatched. Germline V gene data show CDR1 as SGHVS and CDR2 as FNYEAQ. This CDR3 comprises 15 residues. The source is a man aged 30 to 39 in good health. What was sequenced was naive CD4+ T cells sorted from blood. Subset specified: CD45RA+ positively selected. J is TRBJ2-2 and V is TRBV7-6; 8 bases match TRBD1. For the CDR3, the DNA is TGTGCCAGCAGCTTCTCAGGGGGCTGGACCGGGGAGCTGTTTTTT. Its protein is CASSFSGGWTGELFF.